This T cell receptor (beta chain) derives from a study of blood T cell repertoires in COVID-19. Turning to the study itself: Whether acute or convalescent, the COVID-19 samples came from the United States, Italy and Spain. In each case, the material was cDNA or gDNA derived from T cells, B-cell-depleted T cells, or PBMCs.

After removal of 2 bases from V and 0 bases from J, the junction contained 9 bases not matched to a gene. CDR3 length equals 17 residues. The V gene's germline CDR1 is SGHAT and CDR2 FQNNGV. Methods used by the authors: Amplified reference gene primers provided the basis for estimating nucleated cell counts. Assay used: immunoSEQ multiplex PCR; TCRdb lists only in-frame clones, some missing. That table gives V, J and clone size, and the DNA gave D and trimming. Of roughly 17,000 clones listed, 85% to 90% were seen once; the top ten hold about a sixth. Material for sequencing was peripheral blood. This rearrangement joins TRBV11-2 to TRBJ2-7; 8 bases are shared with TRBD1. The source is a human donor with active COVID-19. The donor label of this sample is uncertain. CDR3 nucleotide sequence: TGTGCCAGCAGCTTACCTTTGGACAGGGCTTTCTCCTACGAGCAGTACTTC. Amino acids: CASSLPLDRAFSYEQYF.